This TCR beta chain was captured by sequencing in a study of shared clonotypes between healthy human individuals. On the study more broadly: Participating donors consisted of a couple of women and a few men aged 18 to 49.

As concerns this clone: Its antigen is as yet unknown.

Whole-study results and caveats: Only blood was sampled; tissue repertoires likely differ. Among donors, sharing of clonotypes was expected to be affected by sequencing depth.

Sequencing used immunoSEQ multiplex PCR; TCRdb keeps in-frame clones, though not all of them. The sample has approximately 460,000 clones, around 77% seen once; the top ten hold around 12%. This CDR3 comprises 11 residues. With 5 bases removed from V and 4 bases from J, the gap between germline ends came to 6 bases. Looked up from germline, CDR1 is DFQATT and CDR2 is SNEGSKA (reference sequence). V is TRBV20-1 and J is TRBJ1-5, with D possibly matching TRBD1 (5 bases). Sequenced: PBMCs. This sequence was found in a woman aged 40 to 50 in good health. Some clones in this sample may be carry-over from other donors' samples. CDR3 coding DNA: TGCAGTGCTGCAGGGAATCAGCCCCAGCATTTT. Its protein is CSAAGNQPQHF.